The sequence of this T cell receptor beta chain was determined in a study of cytomegalovirus exposure and HLA in healthy donors. CDR3 length: 13 amino acids. V was shortened by 0 bases and J by 15 bases, with 15 bases between the two germline ends. Looked up from germline, CDR1 is SGHNT and CDR2 is YENEEA. PCR employed 60 Vbeta and 13 Jbeta primers. Generated by immunoSEQ multiplex PCR, the TCRdb table keeps only in-frame clones and is missing some. This repertoire shows roughly 230,000 clones, over 75% found once; its top ten account for more than 0.45%. The clonotype was recovered from a boy under 18 in good health and CMV-seronegative. The sequencing input was PBMCs. This rearrangement joins TRBV11-3 to TRBJ2-1; D uncertain. CDR3 sequence reads: CASSLEVYLPRFF. Here the CDR3 DNA reads TGTGCCAGCAGCTTAGAAGTGTACTTGCCCCGGTTCTTC.